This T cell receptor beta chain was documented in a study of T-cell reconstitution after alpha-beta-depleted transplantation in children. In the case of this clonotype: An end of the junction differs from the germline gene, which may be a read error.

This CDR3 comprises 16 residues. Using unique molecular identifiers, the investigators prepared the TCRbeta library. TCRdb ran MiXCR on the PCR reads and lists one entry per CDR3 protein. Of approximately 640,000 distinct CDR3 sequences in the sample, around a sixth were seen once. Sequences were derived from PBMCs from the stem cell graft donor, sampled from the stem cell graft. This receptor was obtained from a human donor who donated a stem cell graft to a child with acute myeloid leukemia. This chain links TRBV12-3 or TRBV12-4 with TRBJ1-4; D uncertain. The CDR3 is CASSLAPSATNEKPFF. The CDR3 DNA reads TGTGCCAGCAGTTTAGCGCCCAGTGCAACTAATGAAAAACCGTTTTTT.